This TCR beta chain was retrieved from a study of cytomegalovirus exposure and HLA in healthy donors (TCRdb year 2017). Context from the whole study: According to an earlier analysis of around 600 of the donors, about 170 million T cells yielded roughly 110 million unique TCR beta sequences and 276 Gb of sequence data. HLA typing covered class I and class II loci at four-digit resolution. To predict cytomegalovirus infection status, the study combined high-throughput TCR immunosequencing, statistical association of individual TCRs with disease status, and machine learning. Rather than using new phenotypic data, the later analysis identified candidate immune exposures from TCR beta sequences and from how often those sequences occurred across donors. An early release covering about 600 HLA-typed donors comprised 250 to 350 gigabases of sequencing data and around 86 million unique TCR sequences. To study patterns of TCR occurrence, a later analysis re-analyzed previously published TCR beta repertoires from just over 650 donors and added high-resolution HLA genotyping. Because of strong linkage in the cohort, roughly five DR-DQ haplotypes were treated as single units for association and clustering. The number of typed donors differed by locus: roughly 629-640 for A, B, C, DRB1 and DQB1; roughly 510 for DQA1; around 610 for DPA1; and some 470 for DPB1. A later genetic analysis used genome-wide SNP genotypes for about 65% of the 666 donors, treating that subset as a discovery cohort. The aim of the study was to test whether cataloging public T cell receptors could identify signatures of past pathogen exposure. Along with the approximately 700-subject first cohort, a separate validation cohort of over a hundred different subjects was used. The study profiled the T cell repertoires of 500 to 800 subjects by immunosequencing and related them to cytomegalovirus serostatus. An earlier analysis of more than 450 of the donors used high-throughput TCR beta sequencing to judge whether each TCR beta V gene segment behaved as functional or pseudogenic. Donor age, sex, ethnicity and CMV serostatus were collected together with the repertoire data. Among the roughly 400 genotyped donors, around 81% belonged to the genetic ancestry cluster associated with self-reported Caucasian donors. All discovery cohort repertoires had been generated using a single sequencing platform. Among around 400 genotyped donors of the cohort, an average of 235,054 unique TCR beta nucleotide sequences were sequenced per donor, roughly 20% of them non-productive.

The paper as a whole reports these results and caveats: Sequencing depth was assumed to be roughly uniform across donors in the presence/absence analyses, though that assumption may not hold. For the cohort, immune exposure information was limited to CMV serostatus. A further reported finding was that TCR beta sequences accurately predicted the HLA-A and HLA-B alleles for most subjects in the first cohort. In the study, about 150 TCR beta chains were listed as associated with cytomegalovirus. A later genetic analysis associated a missense DCLRE1C variant with V-gene and J-gene trimming of TCR beta chains, and an independent cohort replicated the association. A later analysis found that HLA-associated TCR beta chains were more clonally expanded and had lower generation probabilities than equally common non-associated chains. Because counts were too low, roughly 17 rarely observed V segments, including chromosome 9 orphons, were left out of the earlier analysis of 587 of the donors. Linkage disequilibrium might explain the correlated functional status among segregating V segments, but an unknown experimental factor could not be ruled out. A group of highly shared sequence variants was considered likely to be a technical artifact of the sequencing pipeline. Broadly in line with IMGT annotations, most TCR beta V segments showed up in productive rearrangements about 87% or about 30% of the time in an earlier analysis of under 700 of the donors. When HLA alleles, especially DR and DQ, strongly co-occurred, attributing TCR associations to individual alleles was difficult. In a later analysis, several top co-occurrence clusters were reported to appear linked to parvovirus B19, influenza, CMV and Epstein-Barr virus. Because some donors lacked HLA typing at each locus, the association tests relied only on the typed subset. Across donors, most TCR sequences were observed very rarely, whereas some public TCRs were present in many individuals. Some IMGT-functional V segments, including TRBV6-2 and TRBV6-3, could not be told apart with the 87-base-pair reads, so those segments were excluded. According to a later analysis, TCR association rates differed among HLA loci, with DRB1 alleles showing the most associated TCRs and HLA-C alleles showing the fewest. The authors suggested that the approach could potentially be extended to other disease states and immunological phenotypes. In this cohort, only TCR beta chains were sequenced, and detectable features were limited by the absence of alpha or paired-chain data. In a later analysis, more than 15,000 TCR beta sequences were associated with specific HLA alleles at a false discovery rate of 0.05. The classifier was reported to diagnose cytomegalovirus status with high specificity and sensitivity in both the original cohort and the validation cohort. According to a later analysis, most CMV-associated TCR beta chains appeared to be HLA-restricted, and the HLA associations seemed to be driven largely by CMV exposure. Three of the identified cytomegalovirus-associated TCR beta chains were confirmed in vitro to be specific for cytomegalovirus antigens. A later genetic analysis reported fewer N-insertions in productive TCRs among donors in an Asian-associated ancestry cluster than the roughly 620-donor mean.

Library preparation was by the immunoSEQ multiplex PCR assay. For the multiplex PCR, a mixture combining 60 forward primers for TCR Vbeta segments and 13 reverse primers for TCR Jbeta segments was used. The CDR3 region of rearranged TCR beta genes was amplified from genomic DNA by a multiplex PCR assay. On the Illumina HiSeq System, the amplified TCR beta libraries were sequenced as 87-base-pair reads. Per the original workflow: Across the 700 or so repertoires, a later analysis counted tens of millions of unique TCR beta chains, around 10 million of which were shared by at least two donors. A nearest-neighbor algorithm error-corrected the raw reads and collapsed the reads into unique sequences, merging closely related sequences to remove PCR and sequencing errors. V, D and J gene segments were assigned by aligning CDR3 sequences to IMGT reference sequences. For a sequence to be retained, a match of at least six nucleotides was required to both a V gene segment and a J gene segment. Rearrangements were called productive when the CDR3 lacked stop codons and stayed in frame with V and J; all others were non-productive. Following IMGT convention, CDR3 was defined as the stretch from the second conserved V-encoded cysteine up to the conserved J-encoded phenylalanine. The earlier analysis of around 640 of the donors excluded sequences that lacked an unambiguous match to a single V gene segment. In an earlier analysis of several hundred of the donors, a V segment was called functional when productive rearrangements were above 56.7%, and segregating when the standard deviation between donors exceeded 5%. A statistical classification framework was built to diagnose cytomegalovirus status from the catalog of TCR beta chain sequences. V and J gene assignment, in a later analysis, came from comparing TCR nucleotide sequences with IMGT/GENE-DB human TR gene sequences. In a later analysis, CDR3 sequences and most-parsimonious VDJ recombination scenarios were assigned using the TCRdist pipeline. In a later analysis, each TCR beta chain was defined by its CDR3 amino acid sequence together with its V-gene family, and reads without a unique V-gene family were excluded. To address suspected cross-contamination and a sequencing artifact, a later analysis removed a few hundred highly shared, low-generation-probability nucleotide sequences. For each public chain, a later analysis derived a clonal expansion index from normalized ranks of inferred template counts within each repertoire. A later analysis computed generation probabilities with a VDJ recombination model fitted to out-of-frame rearrangements, and checked the results against IGoR. Hypergeometric tests were used in a later analysis to score TCR-TCR, TCR-HLA and TCR-CMV co-occurrence, with a repertoire-size bias correction applied to the TCR pairs. To estimate false discovery rates, a later analysis permuted the HLA or CMV assignments 20 times. A later analysis grouped co-occurring TCRs with DBSCAN, adding TCRdist sequence similarity when clustering within HLA-allele-positive subsets. Co-occurrence clustering excluded repertoires with fewer than 30,000 or more than 120,000 public chains, plus five with anomalous nucleotide sharing. TCRdb retrieved this table from immuneACCESS and kept in-frame rearrangements only. Not all clones are present; in checked studies, unresolved V genes account for under half, and no reason is known for the remainder. V and J calls and clone size are copied from that table; D and trimming were computed from the DNA. This sample has some 150,000 clones in its table, and roughly 83% of those were observed once. Roughly 4% of the sample is held by the ten biggest clonotypes.

In total, approximately 690 healthy bone marrow donors made up the cohort. Cohort members were all nominally healthy when sampled, although unrecorded immune exposures were likely present. CMV serostatus was positive for around 310 and negative for about half of the roughly 700 cohort members, and was not recorded for this donor. Each donor provided a peripheral blood sample, and peripheral blood mononuclear cells were used for TCR beta sequencing. The Qiagen DNeasy Blood Extraction Kit was used to extract genomic DNA from the blood cell samples. Concerning this clone itself: No antigen is known for it. No base qualities exist here, and no much larger clone lies one base off it.

From the germline V gene, CDR1 is SGHDN and CDR2 is FVKESK. The CDR3 runs 17 amino acids, cysteine and phenylalanine included. Of all the DNA, just the CDR3 is kept, 51 bases in frame from base 1. At the junction V is shortened by 5 bases and J by 4 bases, with 20 bases in between. The chain is made from TRBV14 and TRBJ2-2; the D segment could be TRBD2, given 5 matching bases. Sample: PBMCs. The clonotype originates from a human donor in good health. The DNA reads TGTGCCAGCAGCTCCCGCGGGTCAGGCTTGTTCACCGGGGAGCTGTTTTTT. This gives the protein CASSSRGSGLFTGELFF. With all but the CDR3 taken from the reference TRBV14 and TRBJ2-2 genes, the full variable domain is: EAGVTQFPSHSVIEKGQTVTLRCDPISGHDNLYWYRRVMGKEIKFLLHFVKESKQDESGMPNNRFLAERTGGTYSTLKVQPAELEDSGVYFCASSSRGSGLFTGELFFGEGSRLTVL.